The T cell receptor (beta chain) described here comes from a study of control samples from healthy donors and cancer patients. This CDR3 region has 13 residues. Deletions cut 3 bases from V and 4 bases from J, with 7 bases between. The germline V gene encodes CDR1 MDHEN and CDR2 SYDVKM. Data came from immunoSEQ multiplex PCR; TCRdb stores just in-frame clones and leaves some out. Here the sample spans 170,000 or so clones, over 80% being singletons. Sequenced material: blood. The clonotype comes from a young man in good health. The chain recombines TRBV28 with TRBJ1-5; D may be TRBD1 (5 bases). The CDR3 region is CASSLWGNQPQHF. CDR3 bases: TGTGCCAGCAGTTTGTGGGGGAATCAGCCCCAGCATTTT.